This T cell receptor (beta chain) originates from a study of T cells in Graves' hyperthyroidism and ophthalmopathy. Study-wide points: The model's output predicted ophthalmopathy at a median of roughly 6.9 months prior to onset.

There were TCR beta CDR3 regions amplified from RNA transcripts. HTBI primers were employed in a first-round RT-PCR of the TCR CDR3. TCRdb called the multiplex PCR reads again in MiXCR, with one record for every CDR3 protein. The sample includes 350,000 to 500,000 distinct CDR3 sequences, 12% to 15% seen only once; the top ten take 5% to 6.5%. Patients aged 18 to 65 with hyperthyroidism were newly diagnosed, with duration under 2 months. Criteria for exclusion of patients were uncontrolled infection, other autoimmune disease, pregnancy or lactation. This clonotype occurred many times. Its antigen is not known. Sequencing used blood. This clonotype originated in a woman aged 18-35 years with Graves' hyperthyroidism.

CDR3 sequence (DNA): TGCGCCAGCAGCCAGGAGTTAGCGGGAGGGCCAGATACGCAGTATTTT. Amino acid sequence: CASSQELAGGPDTQYF. The chain links TRBV4-3 to TRBJ2-3, with 11 bases that match TRBD2. Germline assignment: CDR1 LGHNA and CDR2 YSLEER. The CDR3 is 16 residues long. V trimming: 3 bases; J trimming: 4 bases; junction bases outside the gene matches: 6.